What follows is one T cell receptor beta chain and its context. The antigen is unknown. Data came from immunoSEQ multiplex PCR; TCRdb stores just in-frame clones and leaves some out. The table records roughly 68,000 clones, roughly 80% of them present only once. Deletions cut 4 bases from V and 10 bases from J, with 23 bases between. This CDR3 comprises 17 residues. The V gene's germline CDR1 is KGHSH and CDR2 LQKENI. The entry originates in a study of OX40 agonist ivuxolimab in advanced cancers. Study-wide background: Patients were dosed intravenously with ivuxolimab at 0.01 to 10 mg/kg every 2 weeks.

Study-wide results and limits: Partial responders receiving 0.1-3.0 mg/kg showed among the lowest clonal expansion. Among T cells, CD8+ cells averaged more expanded clones than CD4+ cells.

The chain joins TRBV18 to TRBJ1-6; D possibly corresponds to TRBD1 (6 bases). The TCR comes from an adult with an advanced solid tumor such as melanoma, head and neck, liver or kidney cancer. The sequenced sample was CD4+ or CD8+ T cells sorted from blood, obtained in a trial of the OX40 agonist ivuxolimab. For the CDR3, the DNA is TGTGCCAGCTCACAAACCGAAGGGGGGGCTAATAGATCACCCCTCCACTTT. Amino acids: CASSQTEGGANRSPLHF.